This T cell receptor beta chain stems from a study of early T cells in non-severe SARS-CoV-2 infection. Study in general: Alpha and beta chains were unpaired, from unsorted whole-blood bulk RNA. Broader study findings: The study's VDJdb matching favored anti-spike CD8 responses and missed private and CD4 specificities.

Comment on this clonotype: What it recognizes is unknown.

This CDR3 spans 14 amino acids. Germline V CDR1 and CDR2: SGHTA, FQGNSA. The ends were cut back, 5 bases at V and 4 bases at J, with 12 bases in the middle. Individual cDNA molecules carried attached unique molecular identifiers. From the 5' RACE reads, TCRdb called clonotypes with MiXCR, one entry per CDR3 protein. The data show approximately 45,000 distinct CDR3 sequences, roughly 7.1% seen once. The receptor's source is an adult who was a healthcare worker with PCR-confirmed SARS-CoV-2 infection or an uninfected control (not recorded which). This chain uses TRBV7-2 with TRBJ2-1; a weak D match, TRBD2 (6 bases). Material for sequencing was whole blood. The CDR3 DNA reads TGTGCCAGCAGCCCCGGACTATGGTACAATGAGCAGTTCTTC. As protein: CASSPGLWYNEQFF.